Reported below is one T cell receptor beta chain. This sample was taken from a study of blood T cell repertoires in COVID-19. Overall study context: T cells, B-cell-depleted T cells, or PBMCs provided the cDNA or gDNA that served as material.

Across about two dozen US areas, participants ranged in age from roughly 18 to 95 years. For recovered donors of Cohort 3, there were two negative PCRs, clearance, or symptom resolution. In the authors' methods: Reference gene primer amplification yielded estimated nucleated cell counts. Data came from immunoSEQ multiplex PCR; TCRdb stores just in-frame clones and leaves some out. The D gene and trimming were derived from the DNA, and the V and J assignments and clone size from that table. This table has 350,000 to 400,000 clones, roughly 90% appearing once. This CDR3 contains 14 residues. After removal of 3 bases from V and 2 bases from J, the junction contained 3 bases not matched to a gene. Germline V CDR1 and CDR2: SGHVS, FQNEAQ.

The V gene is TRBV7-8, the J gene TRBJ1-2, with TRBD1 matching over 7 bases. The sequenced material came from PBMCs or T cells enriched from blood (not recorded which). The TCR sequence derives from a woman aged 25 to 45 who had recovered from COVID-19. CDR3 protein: CASSLDRQNYGYTF. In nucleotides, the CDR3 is TGTGCCAGCAGCTTGGACAGGCAGAACTATGGCTACACCTTC.